A single sample gave rise to the 22 T cell receptor beta chains below, sequenced in a study of blood T cell repertoires in COVID-19. The table came from immunoSEQ multiplex PCR; TCRdb's copy has only in-frame clones and leaves some out. The profile shows about 230,000 clones, more than 75% of them singletons. The sample comprised PBMCs or T cells enriched from blood (not recorded which). The origin of the receptors is a man aged 18 to 29 who had recovered from COVID-19.

V is TRBV9 and J is TRBJ2-5; D possibly corresponds to TRBD2 (5 bases). The CDR3 loop spans 16 amino acids. The germline V and J ends were trimmed by 1 base and 2 bases, with 15 bases remaining between them. The germline V gene encodes CDR1 SGDLS and CDR2 YYNGEE. CDR3 DNA: TGTGCCAGCAGCGTAAGTTTTGAGGGAAATCAAGAGACCCAGTACTTC. Translating gives CASSVSFEGNQETQYF.

The chain employs TRBV19 and TRBJ1-2; D is uncertain. V was shortened by 8 bases and J by 3 bases, with 10 bases between the two germline ends. Germline values: CDR1 LNHDA, CDR2 SQIVND (reference sequence). This CDR3 comprises 12 residues. CDR3 loop: CASRTEDYGYTF. Here the CDR3 DNA reads TGTGCCAGTCGGACGGAGGACTATGGCTACACCTTC.

The chain combines TRBV9 with TRBJ2-7, with a possible D match to TRBD2 (6 bases). Germline V gene sequence: CDR1 SGDLS, CDR2 YYNGEE. Trimming took off 4 bases at V and 3 bases at J, with 14 bases between the two ends. The CDR3 length is 14 residues. The CDR3 nucleotides are TGTGCCAGCAGCCACACCGGGACTGGCTACGAGCAGTACTTC. Protein product: CASSHTGTGYEQYF.

The chain has TRBV11-3 and TRBJ1-6; 7 nucleotides match TRBD1. Germline CDR1 is SGHNT and CDR2 is YENEEA. CDR3 size: 16 residues. V lost 1 base, J lost 7 bases, and 7 bases stayed unmatched. The DNA for the CDR3 is TGTGCCAGCAGCTTAGGAGTGGACAGGCTGAATTCACCCCTCCACTTT. It codes for CASSLGVDRLNSPLHF.

The V gene is TRBV4-2, the J gene TRBJ1-1, with TRBD1 as a possible D gene (6 bases). CDR3 length: 15 amino acids. Trimming removed 0 bases at V and 4 bases at J, with 12 bases between. Germline-derived CDR1 and CDR2 are LGHNA and YNFKEQ. CDR3 in DNA: TGTGCCAGCAGCCAAGATGGTCAGGGGAGCACTGAAGCTTTCTTT. Translated: CASSQDGQGSTEAFF.

CDR3 bases: TGTGCCAGCAGCTTAGGGGTCACTAGCGGTCCGGCCGGGGAGCTGTTTTTT. The encoded protein is CASSLGVTSGPAGELFF. The gene calls are TRBV11-3 and TRBJ2-2; 8 nucleotides agree with TRBD2. Looked up from germline, CDR1 is SGHNT and CDR2 is YENEEA. This CDR3 is 17 amino acids long. J was trimmed by 6 bases and V by 1 base; bases with no gene match: 10.

This clone was seen at least ten times. The chain combines TRBV19 with TRBJ2-2, with 8 bases aligning to TRBD2. CDR1 LNHDA and CDR2 SQIVND come from the germline V gene (reference sequence). The CDR3 sequence is 14 residues long. V lost 9 bases and J lost 1; bases outside the gene matches: 4. The CDR3 spells CASVAGMNTGELFF. In DNA, the CDR3 is TGTGCCAGCGTAGCGGGAATGAACACCGGGGAGCTGTTTTTT.

The J gene is TRBJ2-1, the V gene TRBV4-1, with a weak D call TRBD2 (7 bases). The V end was cut by 3 bases, the J end by 4 bases, with 22 bases between. The V gene's germline CDR1 is MGHRA and CDR2 YSYEKL. The length of the CDR3 is 18 residues. CDR3 DNA sequence: TGCGCCAGCAGCCACCCCGACGCGGGGGCCTCCATATACAATGAGCAGTTCTTC. This sequence encodes CASSHPDAGASIYNEQFF.

The V call is TRBV18, the J call TRBJ1-3; D remains unclear. The CDR3 is 16 residues long. V lost 0 bases, J lost 0 bases, and 9 bases lay in between. Germline loops: CDR1 KGHSH, CDR2 LQKENI. The CDR3 spells CASSPPRLTSGNTIYF. CDR3 nucleotides: TGTGCCAGCTCACCACCGAGGCTAACCTCTGGAAACACCATATATTTT.

The CDR3 here is CASSDYTEAFF. The CDR3 region has the DNA TGTGCCAGCAGTGACTACACTGAAGCTTTCTTT. This sequence joins TRBV2 and TRBJ1-1; D unclear. The germline V gene encodes CDR1 SNHLY and CDR2 FYNNEI. This CDR3 comprises 11 residues. The V end was cut by 3 bases, the J end by 3 bases, with 2 bases between.

This chain uses TRBV5-1 with TRBJ1-2; a weak D match, TRBD1 (5 bases). V lost 1 base, J lost 8 bases, and 15 bases lay in between. The CDR3 sequence is 14 residues long. Germline V lookup: CDR1 SGHRS, CDR2 YFSETQ. This CDR3 reads CASSLSGDGDGYTF. CDR3 coding DNA: TGCGCCAGCAGCTTGTCGGGGGATGGGGACGGCTACACCTTC. Based on the CDR3 plus reference TRBV5-1 and TRBJ1-2, the full variable domain is KAGVTQTPRYLIKTRGQQVTLSCSPISGHRSVSWYQQTPGQGLQFLFEYFSETQRNKGNFPGRFSGRQFSNSRSEMNVSTLELGDSALYLCASSLSGDGDGYTFGSGTRLTVV.

The V call is TRBV21-1, the J call TRBJ2-6; the table assigns TRBD1, which was not confirmed against the DNA. TRBV21-1 is recorded as a pseudogene. The CDR3 is 19 residues long. CDR3 coding DNA: TGTGCCAGCAGCAAAGACAGGGGAGAAGCGACCTCTGGGGCCAACGTCCTGACTTTC. The encoded protein is CASSKDRGEATSGANVLTF.

The chain has TRBV7-9 and TRBJ2-1, with 7 bases that match TRBD2. J was trimmed by 1 base and V by 5 bases; bases with no gene match: 8. The germline V gene has CDR1 SEHNR and CDR2 FQNEAQ (reference sequence). This CDR3 is 16 amino acids long. The CDR3 sequence: CASSPGPSGSYNEQFF. The CDR3 DNA is TGTGCCAGCAGCCCGGGGCCTAGCGGTTCCTACAATGAGCAGTTCTTC. The complete variable domain, with remaining parts taken from reference TRBV7-9 and TRBJ2-1, reads DTGVSQNPRHKITKRGQNVTFRCDPISEHNRLYWYRQTLGQGPEFLTYFQNEAQLEKSRLLSDRFSAERPKGSFSTLEIQRTEQGDSAMYLCASSPGPSGSYNEQFFGPGTRLTVL.

The chain carries TRBV7-8 and TRBJ2-1, with 13 positions matching TRBD2. The V segment lost 0 bases and the J segment 5 bases; nucleotides outside the gene matches: 10. Germline CDR1 SGHVS, CDR2 FQNEAQ. This CDR3 spans 19 amino acids. The CDR3 DNA is TGTGCCAGCAGCTTAGCTGTGACTAGCGGGGGGAACGAACACAATGAGCAGTTCTTC. Its protein product is CASSLAVTSGGNEHNEQFF. Full variable domain (outside the CDR3, taken from reference TRBV7-8 and TRBJ2-1): GAGVSQSPRYKVAKRGQDVALRCDPISGHVSLFWYQQALGQGPEFLTYFQNEAQLDKSGLPSDRFFAERPEGSVSTLKIQRTQQEDSAVYLCASSLAVTSGGNEHNEQFFGPGTRLTVL.

The J gene is TRBJ2-2, the V gene TRBV19, with 9 bases identical to TRBD1. The CDR3 is 18 amino acids. Trimming at V came to 7 bases and at J to 3 bases, leaving 15 bases not matched to a gene. Looked up from germline, CDR1 is LNHDA and CDR2 is SQIVND (reference sequence). The chain's CDR3 is CASTAPRTGTGYTGELFF. CDR3 coding DNA: TGTGCCAGTACCGCTCCACGGACCGGGACAGGGTACACCGGGGAGCTGTTTTTT.

The V call is TRBV3-1 (or the pseudogene TRBV3-2), the J call TRBJ2-1; D is possibly TRBD2 (5 bases). CDR3 length equals 15 residues. V lost 4 bases, J lost 3 bases, and 13 bases lay in between. From germline, CDR1 is LGHDT and CDR2 YNNKEL (reference sequence). The CDR3: CASSPRRGVYNEQFF. The CDR3 DNA follows: TGTGCCAGCAGCCCCCGCCGGGGTGTCTACAATGAGCAGTTCTTC.

V gene TRBV7-2 combines with J gene TRBJ1-2; D possibly corresponds to TRBD1 (5 bases). The V and J ends lost 5 bases and 5 bases respectively, with 21 bases between them. The germline V gene has CDR1 SGHTA and CDR2 FQGNSA. There are 16 residues in the CDR3. CDR3 sequence (DNA): TGTGCCAGCAGCCCCCAAATGGGAGGGACGGGGTATGGCTACACCTTC. Translating it yields CASSPQMGGTGYGYTF.

This chain connects TRBV6-4 to TRBJ2-1; TRBD1 might be the D (6 bases). The CDR3 has 15 amino acids. Germline values: CDR1 MRHNA, CDR2 SNTAGT. Trimming removed 7 bases from V and 7 bases from J, with 20 bases in between. CDR3 region: CASIPRQAGRNEQFF. In nucleotides, the CDR3 is TGTGCCAGCATTCCCCGACAGGCGGGTAGGAATGAGCAGTTCTTC.

V usage is TRBV7-2 and J usage is TRBJ2-1; D possibly corresponds to TRBD1 (5 bases). Germline V gene sequence: CDR1 SGHTA, CDR2 FQGNSA. Trimming removed 1 base at V and 3 bases at J, with 10 bases between. CDR3 length equals 15 residues. The chain's CDR3 is CASSLDPGNYNEQFF. CDR3 nucleotide sequence: TGTGCCAGCAGCTTAGATCCAGGGAACTACAATGAGCAGTTCTTC. Full variable domain (rest looked up from reference TRBV7-2 and TRBJ2-1): GAGVSQSPSNKVTEKGKDVELRCDPISGHTALYWYRQSLGQGLEFLIYFQGNSAPDKSGLPSDRFSAERTGGSVSTLTIQRTQQEDSAVYLCASSLDPGNYNEQFFGPGTRLTVL.

This clone has just one count. The rearrangement joins TRBV6-5 to TRBJ1-1, with D possibly being TRBD1 (5 bases). The CDR3 has 12 amino acids. The V gene's germline CDR1 is MNHEY and CDR2 SVGAGI. The V gene lost 8 bases and the J gene lost 1 base, with 8 bases spanning the gap. CDR3 protein: CASCGGNTEAFF. DNA of the CDR3: TGTGCCAGCTGCGGGGGGAACACTGAAGCTTTCTTT.

The J gene is TRBJ2-3, the V gene TRBV28, with D possibly matching TRBD1 (5 bases). Germline V gene sequence: CDR1 MDHEN, CDR2 SYDVKM. V was clipped by 8 bases and J by 1 base, with 16 bases between them. The CDR3 is 15 amino acids. The CDR3 nucleotides read TGTGCCAGCGACAGTTGGCAACAGGGCACAGATACGCAGTATTTT. Translation gives CASDSWQQGTDTQYF.

The genes are TRBV11-2 and TRBJ1-2, with D maybe TRBD1 (6 bases). This CDR3 region has 15 residues. Germline V gene sequence: CDR1 SGHAT, CDR2 FQNNGV. Trimming took 1 base from V and 5 from J, leaving 14 bases between them. The CDR3 bases are TGTGCCAGCAGCTTAGTGGGCGGGGGCGCTTATGGCTACACCTTC. This codes for CASSLVGGGAYGYTF.